This T cell receptor (beta chain) was identified during a study of blood T cell repertoires in COVID-19. Study-wide background: From the United States, Italy and Spain came samples of acute and convalescent COVID-19.

Sequencing was performed with immunoSEQ multiplex PCR; in TCRdb, only in-frame clones are kept and a portion is missing. The sample holds approximately 250,000 clones, around nine tenths seen once. This clone was seen just once. CDR3 length: 14 amino acids. Trimming pared 4 bases from V and 4 bases from J, leaving 13 bases between. The germline V gene encodes CDR1 SEHNR and CDR2 FQNEAQ (reference sequence). Sample: peripheral blood. The chain recombines TRBV7-9 with TRBJ1-1; possible D gene TRBD1, 5 bases. The clonotype comes from a man aged 40-55 years with active or convalescent COVID-19. CDR3: CASSSTTASTEAFF. The CDR3 nucleotides read TGTGCCAGCAGCTCCACGACAGCTAGCACTGAAGCTTTCTTT. Filled out from reference TRBV7-9 and TRBJ1-1, the complete variable domain reads DTGVSQNPRHKITKRGQNVTFRCDPISEHNRLYWYRQTLGQGPEFLTYFQNEAQLEKSRLLSDRFSAERPKGSFSTLEIQRTEQGDSAMYLCASSSTTASTEAFFGQGTRLTVV.